This TCR beta chain was captured in a study of memory CD4+ T cells and cytomegalovirus serostatus. A remark on this clone: The antigen is unknown.

This CDR3 spans 14 amino acids. V was pared by 6 bases and J by 4 bases, with 6 bases of the junction left unmatched. Looked up from germline, CDR1 is SNHLY and CDR2 is FYNNEI. The sort gate was single viable CD3+CD4+CD8-CD45RO+ cells for memory CD4+ T cells. Serostatus was set by detecting CMV pp150, pp28, p38, p52 IgG. After thawing, CD4+ T cells were positively selected. Original handling: Out-of-frame sequences were removed, leaving 2 million to 2.5 million distinct TCRbeta sequences. The method was immunoSEQ multiplex PCR; TCRdb's version includes in-frame clones alone and lacks a portion of them. V and J calls and clone size are those listed in that table; D and trimming were worked out from the DNA. The sample gives tens of thousands of clones, 75% to 85% of which show up once; roughly 1.1% is in the top ten. Regarding the study as a whole: CD4+ memory repertoires contained about 40% of the roughly 160 reported CMV TCRbeta sequences.

The clonotype was recovered from an adult in good health and CMV-seronegative. The chain uses TRBV2 and TRBJ1-1, with TRBD1 matching over 9 bases. The sequencing sample was made of memory CD4+ T cells from blood. CDR3 loop: CASRTGGASTEAFF. Written as DNA, the CDR3 is TGTGCCAGCAGGACAGGGGGTGCAAGCACTGAAGCTTTCTTT.